A selection of T cell receptor beta chains follows, all from one sample in a study of cytomegalovirus exposure and HLA in healthy donors. Sequencing used immunoSEQ multiplex PCR; TCRdb keeps in-frame clones, though not all of them. The table has 90,000 to 150,000 clones, around 76% seen once; the top ten hold 10% to 15%. Sequencing was done on a sample of PBMCs. These receptors all stem from a woman between 35 and 50 years old in good health and CMV-seropositive. Each CDR3 is given with its conserved first and last residue. A D gene is named only where the DNA matches it firmly. Clone size is stated in some rows and not others, as once, few, many or a class when expanded.

clone size: NA; V gene: TRBV6-1; J gene: TRBJ1-1; CDR3 length: 13; D gene: NA; CDR3 protein: CASSAQGRTEAFF; CDR3 DNA: TGTGCCAGCAGTGCACAGGGAAGGACTGAAGCTTTCTTT
clone size: few; V gene: TRBV29-1; J gene: TRBJ2-7; CDR3 length: 15; D gene: NA; CDR3 protein: CSVVPGHLPTYEQYF; CDR3 DNA: TGCAGCGTTGTCCCGGGACACCTACCCACCTACGAGCAGTACTTC
clone size: NA; V gene: TRBV6-5; J gene: TRBJ1-2; CDR3 length: 12; D gene: NA; CDR3 protein: CASSYRGFGYTF; CDR3 DNA: TGTGCCAGCAGTTATAGGGGGTTCGGCTACACCTTC
clone size: once; V gene: TRBV11-2; J gene: TRBJ1-3; CDR3 length: 15; D gene: NA; CDR3 protein: CASSPSRGSGNTIYF; CDR3 DNA: TGTGCCAGCAGCCCCAGCCGGGGCTCTGGAAACACCATATATTTT
clone size: NA; V gene: TRBV7-9; J gene: TRBJ1-1; CDR3 length: 14; D gene: NA; CDR3 protein: CASRRTEGDTEAFF; CDR3 DNA: TGTGCCAGCAGACGGACAGAGGGAGACACTGAAGCTTTCTTT
clone size: NA; V gene: TRBV10-2; J gene: TRBJ2-7; CDR3 length: 15; D gene: NA; CDR3 protein: CASSEVWQVSYEQYF; CDR3 DNA: TGCGCCAGCAGTGAAGTATGGCAGGTATCCTACGAGCAGTACTTC
clone size: NA; V gene: TRBV4-1; J gene: TRBJ1-2; CDR3 length: 13; D gene: NA; CDR3 protein: CASSQGGYYGYTF; CDR3 DNA: TGCGCCAGCAGCCAGGGGGGGTACTATGGCTACACCTTC
clone size: NA; V gene: TRBV7-2; J gene: TRBJ1-1; CDR3 length: 10; D gene: TRBD1; CDR3 protein: CARGRDRLFF; CDR3 DNA: TGTGCCAGGGGGCGGGACAGGCTATTCTTT
clone size: few; V gene: TRBV7-2; J gene: TRBJ2-7; CDR3 length: 14; D gene: NA; CDR3 protein: CASSLRRADGEQYF; CDR3 DNA: TGTGCCAGCAGCCTAAGGCGGGCCGATGGGGAGCAGTACTTC
clone size: once; V gene: TRBV10-3; J gene: TRBJ2-2; CDR3 length: 16; D gene: TRBD2; CDR3 protein: CATPEGLAGDTGELFF; CDR3 DNA: TGTGCCACACCGGAAGGACTAGCGGGGGATACCGGGGAGCTGTTTTTT
clone size: NA; V gene: TRBV20-1; J gene: TRBJ2-3; CDR3 length: 10; D gene: NA; CDR3 protein: CSASRDTQYF; CDR3 DNA: TGCAGTGCTAGCAGGGATACGCAGTATTTT
clone size: NA; V gene: TRBV30; J gene: TRBJ1-3; CDR3 length: 12; D gene: NA; CDR3 protein: CAWSGGGNTIYF; CDR3 DNA: TGTGCCTGGAGTGGCGGGGGAAACACCATATATTTT
clone size: NA; V gene: TRBV5-1; J gene: TRBJ2-1; CDR3 length: 15; D gene: TRBD1; CDR3 protein: CASSLGQGAYNEQFF; CDR3 DNA: TGCGCCAGCAGCTTGGGGCAGGGGGCTTACAATGAGCAGTTCTTC
clone size: NA; V gene: TRBV5-4; J gene: TRBJ2-7; CDR3 length: 15; D gene: NA; CDR3 protein: CASSLDSTPSYEQYF; CDR3 DNA: TGTGCCAGCAGTTTGGACAGTACTCCCTCCTACGAGCAGTACTTC
clone size: NA; V gene: TRBV2; J gene: TRBJ1-1; CDR3 length: 13; D gene: TRBD1; CDR3 protein: CASRRQGNTEAFF; CDR3 DNA: TGTGCCAGCAGAAGACAGGGGAACACTGAAGCTTTCTTT
clone size: NA; V gene: TRBV20-1; J gene: TRBJ2-7; CDR3 length: 11; D gene: NA; CDR3 protein: CSADTLHEQYF; CDR3 DNA: TGCAGTGCGGACACCCTCCACGAGCAGTACTTC
clone size: NA; V gene: TRBV10-1; J gene: TRBJ1-2; CDR3 length: 13; D gene: NA; CDR3 protein: CASSERENYGYTF; CDR3 DNA: TGCGCCAGCAGTGAGCGAGAGAACTATGGCTACACCTTC
clone size: once; V gene: TRBV5-1; J gene: TRBJ1-2; CDR3 length: 14; D gene: TRBD1; CDR3 protein: CASSLEDRGGGYTF; CDR3 DNA: TGCGCCAGCAGCTTGGAGGACAGGGGAGGAGGCTACACCTTC
clone size: NA; V gene: TRBV27; J gene: TRBJ2-1; CDR3 length: 13; D gene: TRBD2; CDR3 protein: CASSMRGGYEQFF; CDR3 DNA: TGTGCCAGCAGTATGCGGGGGGGCTATGAGCAGTTCTTC
clone size: NA; V gene: TRBV15; J gene: TRBJ1-5; CDR3 length: 17; D gene: TRBD1; CDR3 protein: CATSRLTPHRGDQPQHF; CDR3 DNA: TGTGCCACCAGCAGATTAACGCCCCACAGGGGGGACCAGCCCCAGCATTTT
clone size: NA; V gene: TRBV6-5; J gene: TRBJ1-5; CDR3 length: 15; D gene: NA; CDR3 protein: CASSYSGGGNQPQHF; CDR3 DNA: TGTGCCAGCAGTTACTCTGGAGGGGGCAATCAGCCCCAGCATTTT
clone size: NA; V gene: TRBV30; J gene: TRBJ2-2; CDR3 length: 15; D gene: TRBD1; CDR3 protein: CAWSAGQGITGELFF; CDR3 DNA: TGTGCCTGGAGTGCGGGACAGGGAATAACCGGGGAGCTGTTTTTT
clone size: NA; V gene: TRBV13; J gene: TRBJ2-7; CDR3 length: 14; D gene: TRBD1; CDR3 protein: CASSSGQGTYEQYF; CDR3 DNA: TGTGCCAGCAGCTCGGGACAGGGGACCTACGAGCAGTACTTC
clone size: NA; V gene: TRBV7-9; J gene: TRBJ1-2; CDR3 length: 15; D gene: NA; CDR3 protein: CASSLRSEANYGYTF; CDR3 DNA: TGTGCCAGCAGCTTAAGGTCAGAGGCTAACTATGGCTACACCTTC
clone size: once; V gene: TRBV5-6; J gene: TRBJ2-5; CDR3 length: 19; D gene: TRBD2; CDR3 protein: CASSLRWLAGGPGQETQYF; CDR3 DNA: TGTGCCAGCAGCTTGCGGTGGCTAGCGGGGGGGCCGGGGCAAGAGACCCAGTACTTC
clone size: NA; V gene: TRBV6-5; J gene: TRBJ1-2; CDR3 length: 13; D gene: NA; CDR3 protein: CASSWDGRGGYTF; CDR3 DNA: TGTGCCAGCAGTTGGGACGGCAGGGGTGGCTACACCTTC
clone size: NA; V gene: TRBV28; J gene: TRBJ1-2; CDR3 length: 14; D gene: TRBD1; CDR3 protein: CASSGGGQNYGYTF; CDR3 DNA: TGTGCCAGCTCTGGAGGGGGACAGAATTATGGCTACACCTTC
clone size: NA; V gene: TRBV4-1; J gene: TRBJ2-7; CDR3 length: 16; D gene: TRBD1; CDR3 protein: CASSQFKGTGSTVQYF; CDR3 DNA: TGCGCCAGCAGCCAATTTAAGGGGACAGGGAGTACTGTGCAGTACTTC
clone size: NA; V gene: TRBV21-1; J gene: TRBJ1-2; CDR3 length: 9; D gene: NA; CDR3 protein: CASPRGYTF; CDR3 DNA: TGTGCCAGTCCGCGGGGCTACACCTTC
clone size: NA; V gene: TRBV6-5; J gene: TRBJ2-2; CDR3 length: 14; D gene: NA; CDR3 protein: CASSYSPGTGELFF; CDR3 DNA: TGTGCCAGCAGTTACTCGCCCGGGACCGGGGAGCTGTTTTTT
clone size: NA; V gene: TRBV10-3; J gene: TRBJ2-7; CDR3 length: 13; D gene: NA; CDR3 protein: CAITQTDSYEQYF; CDR3 DNA: TGTGCCATCACCCAGACTGACTCCTACGAGCAGTACTTC
clone size: NA; V gene: TRBV4-2; J gene: TRBJ2-7; CDR3 length: 15; D gene: TRBD2; CDR3 protein: CASSLHRGGYYEQYF; CDR3 DNA: TGTGCCAGCAGCCTCCATCGCGGGGGGTATTACGAGCAGTACTTC
clone size: NA; V gene: TRBV25-1; J gene: TRBJ2-7; CDR3 length: 14; D gene: TRBD1; CDR3 protein: CATDKTGGSYEQYF; CDR3 DNA: TGTGCCACCGATAAGACAGGGGGCTCCTACGAGCAGTACTTC
clone size: NA; V gene: TRBV29-1; J gene: TRBJ1-6; CDR3 length: 14; D gene: NA; CDR3 protein: CSVAEGSGLTALHF; CDR3 DNA: TGCAGCGTTGCTGAGGGTTCGGGCCTCACGGCCCTCCACTTT
clone size: few; V gene: TRBV6-6; J gene: TRBJ1-1; CDR3 length: 12; D gene: TRBD1; CDR3 protein: CASRQGGTEAFF; CDR3 DNA: TGTGCCAGCAGACAGGGGGGAACTGAAGCTTTCTTT
clone size: NA; V gene: TRBV9; J gene: TRBJ2-7; CDR3 length: 13; D gene: NA; CDR3 protein: CASSVNEQAEQYF; CDR3 DNA: TGTGCCAGCAGCGTAAATGAACAGGCCGAGCAGTACTTC
clone size: NA; V gene: TRBV4-2; J gene: TRBJ2-1; CDR3 length: 15; D gene: TRBD2; CDR3 protein: CASSQDPAGGRGQFF; CDR3 DNA: TGTGCCAGCAGCCAAGATCCAGCGGGGGGCCGTGGGCAGTTCTTC
clone size: NA; V gene: TRBV6-1; J gene: TRBJ1-5; CDR3 length: 15; D gene: NA; CDR3 protein: CASIGGQYSNQPQHF; CDR3 DNA: TGTGCCAGCATTGGTGGGCAATATAGCAATCAGCCCCAGCATTTT
clone size: NA; V gene: TRBV19; J gene: TRBJ1-2; CDR3 length: 14; D gene: NA; CDR3 protein: CASHSWPTVDGYTF; CDR3 DNA: TGTGCCAGTCACTCGTGGCCGACAGTGGACGGCTACACCTTC
clone size: NA; V gene: TRBV18; J gene: TRBJ2-3; CDR3 length: 14; D gene: TRBD1; CDR3 protein: CASSPVQGADTQYF; CDR3 DNA: TGTGCCAGCTCACCGGTCCAGGGGGCAGATACGCAGTATTTT
clone size: NA; V gene: TRBV2; J gene: TRBJ2-6; CDR3 length: 14; D gene: NA; CDR3 protein: CASVGWRGANVLTF; CDR3 DNA: TGTGCCAGCGTCGGGTGGAGGGGGGCCAACGTCCTGACTTTC
clone size: NA; V gene: TRBV27; J gene: TRBJ1-5; CDR3 length: 17; D gene: NA; CDR3 protein: CASSSPRVGGGNQPQHF; CDR3 DNA: TGTGCCAGCAGTTCCCCCCGGGTAGGGGGAGGCAATCAGCCCCAGCATTTT
clone size: NA; V gene: TRBV30; J gene: TRBJ2-3; CDR3 length: 12; D gene: NA; CDR3 protein: CAWSVAGNTQYF; CDR3 DNA: TGTGCCTGGAGTGTTGCAGGAAATACGCAGTATTTT
clone size: NA; V gene: TRBV2; J gene: TRBJ2-7; CDR3 length: 12; D gene: NA; CDR3 protein: CASSTASYEQYF; CDR3 DNA: TGTGCCAGTTCGACAGCCTCCTACGAGCAGTACTTC
clone size: NA; V gene: TRBV5-1; J gene: TRBJ1-1; CDR3 length: 14; D gene: NA; CDR3 protein: CASSYGGPNTEAFF; CDR3 DNA: TGCGCCAGCAGTTACGGGGGACCCAACACTGAAGCTTTCTTT
clone size: NA; V gene: TRBV13; J gene: TRBJ2-7; CDR3 length: 14; D gene: NA; CDR3 protein: CASSRYTDSGEQYF; CDR3 DNA: TGTGCCAGCAGCAGATATACGGACAGCGGCGAGCAGTACTTC
clone size: NA; V gene: TRBV6-1; J gene: TRBJ1-4; CDR3 length: 15; D gene: NA; CDR3 protein: CASNGPTVPNEKLFF; CDR3 DNA: TGTGCCAGCAACGGACCGACAGTCCCAAATGAAAAACTGTTTTTT
clone size: NA; V gene: TRBV30; J gene: TRBJ1-2; CDR3 length: 16; D gene: TRBD1; CDR3 protein: CAGGGTGGVYVHGYTF; CDR3 DNA: TGTGCCGGAGGCGGGACAGGGGGCGTTTATGTGCATGGCTACACCTTC
clone size: few; V gene: TRBV30; J gene: TRBJ2-1; CDR3 length: 13; D gene: TRBD2; CDR3 protein: CAWSVRLANEQFF; CDR3 DNA: TGTGCCTGGAGTGTTAGACTAGCAAATGAGCAGTTCTTC
clone size: NA; V gene: TRBV18; J gene: TRBJ1-4; CDR3 length: 15; D gene: NA; CDR3 protein: CASSPQGLANEKLFF; CDR3 DNA: TGTGCCAGCTCACCACAGGGGCTAGCTAATGAAAAACTGTTTTTT
clone size: few; V gene: TRBV11-2; J gene: TRBJ1-1; CDR3 length: 17; D gene: TRBD1; CDR3 protein: CASSLNGGQGMNTEAFF; CDR3 DNA: TGTGCCAGCAGCTTAAATGGGGGACAGGGGATGAACACTGAAGCTTTCTTT
clone size: few; V gene: TRBV6-6; J gene: TRBJ1-3; CDR3 length: 15; D gene: NA; CDR3 protein: CASSFVQNSGNTIYF; CDR3 DNA: TGTGCCAGCAGTTTTGTCCAAAACTCTGGAAACACCATATATTTT
clone size: NA; V gene: TRBV5-4; J gene: TRBJ1-2; CDR3 length: 14; D gene: TRBD1; CDR3 protein: CASSRIGTGGGYTF; CDR3 DNA: TGTGCCAGCAGCAGAATTGGGACAGGGGGTGGCTACACCTTC
clone size: once; V gene: TRBV11-2; J gene: TRBJ2-1; CDR3 length: 14; D gene: TRBD1; CDR3 protein: CASSWPRDRDEQFF; CDR3 DNA: TGTGCCAGCAGCTGGCCCCGGGACAGAGATGAGCAGTTCTTC
clone size: few; V gene: TRBV5-1; J gene: TRBJ1-4; CDR3 length: 16; D gene: NA; CDR3 protein: CASSLGGKATNEKLFF; CDR3 DNA: TGCGCCAGCAGCTTGGGAGGCAAAGCAACTAATGAAAAACTGTTTTTT
clone size: NA; V gene: TRBV18; J gene: TRBJ1-5; CDR3 length: 14; D gene: NA; CDR3 protein: CASSPRVGNQPQHF; CDR3 DNA: TGTGCCAGCTCACCCAGGGTCGGAAATCAGCCCCAGCATTTT
clone size: NA; V gene: TRBV6-6; J gene: TRBJ1-4; CDR3 length: 14; D gene: NA; CDR3 protein: CASSYKGGDEKLFF; CDR3 DNA: TGTGCCAGCAGTTATAAGGGGGGGGATGAAAAACTGTTTTTT
clone size: NA; V gene: TRBV18; J gene: TRBJ2-1; CDR3 length: 14; D gene: NA; CDR3 protein: CASSPRSDFNEQFF; CDR3 DNA: TGTGCCAGCTCACCACGTTCGGACTTCAATGAGCAGTTCTTC
clone size: NA; V gene: TRBV11-2; J gene: TRBJ2-7; CDR3 length: 15; D gene: NA; CDR3 protein: CASSLGSAPTYEQYF; CDR3 DNA: TGTGCCAGCAGCTTAGGTAGCGCACCGACCTACGAGCAGTACTTC